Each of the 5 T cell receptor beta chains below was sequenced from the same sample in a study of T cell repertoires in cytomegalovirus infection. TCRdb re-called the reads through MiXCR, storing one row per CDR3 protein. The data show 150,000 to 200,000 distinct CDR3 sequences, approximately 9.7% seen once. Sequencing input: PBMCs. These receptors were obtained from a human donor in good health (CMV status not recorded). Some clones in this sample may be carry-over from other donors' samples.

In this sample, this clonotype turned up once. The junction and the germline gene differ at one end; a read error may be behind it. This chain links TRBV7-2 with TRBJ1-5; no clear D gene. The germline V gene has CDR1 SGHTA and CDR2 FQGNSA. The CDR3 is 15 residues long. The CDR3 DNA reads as TGTGCCAGCAGTTTCGGACGGAGTAGCAATCAGCCCCAGAATTTT. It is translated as CASSFGRSSNQPQNF.

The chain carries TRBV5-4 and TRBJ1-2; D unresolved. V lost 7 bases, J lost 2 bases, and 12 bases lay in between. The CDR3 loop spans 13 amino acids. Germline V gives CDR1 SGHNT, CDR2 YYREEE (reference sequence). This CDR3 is CASGSERNYGYTF. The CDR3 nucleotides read TGTGCCAGCGGGTCTGAACGGAACTATGGCTACACCTTC.

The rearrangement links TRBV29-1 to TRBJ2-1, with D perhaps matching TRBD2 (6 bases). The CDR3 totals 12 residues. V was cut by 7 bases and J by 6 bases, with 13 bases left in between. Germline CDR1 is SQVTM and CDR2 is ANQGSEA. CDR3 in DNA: TGCAGCGGAACCGGGACTTCCAATGAGCAGTTCTTC. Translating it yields CSGTGTSNEQFF.

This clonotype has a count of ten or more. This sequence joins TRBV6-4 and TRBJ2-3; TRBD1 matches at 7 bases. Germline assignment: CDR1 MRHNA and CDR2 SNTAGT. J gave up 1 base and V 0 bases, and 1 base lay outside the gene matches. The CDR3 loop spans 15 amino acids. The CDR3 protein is CASSDSGQGTDTQYF. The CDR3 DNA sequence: TGTGCCAGCAGTGACTCCGGACAGGGCACAGATACGCAGTATTTT.

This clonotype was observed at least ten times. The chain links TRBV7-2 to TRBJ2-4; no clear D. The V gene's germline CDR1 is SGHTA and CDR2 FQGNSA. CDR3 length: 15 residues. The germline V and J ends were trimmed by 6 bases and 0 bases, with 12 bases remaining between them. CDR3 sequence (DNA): TGTGCCAGCAGTTTCGACGGTCTAGCCAAAAACATTCAGTACTTC. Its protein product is CASSFDGLAKNIQYF.